These 22 T cell receptor beta chains came from one sample sequenced in a study of T-cell memory formation after mild COVID-19. TCRdb ran MiXCR on the 5' RACE reads and lists one entry per CDR3 protein. The table shows around 250,000 distinct CDR3 sequences, with 15% to 20% occurring only once. The sample consisted of PBMCs or a T cell subset sorted from them (not recorded which). Receptor source: a man aged 18-30 years who had mild COVID-19 (a few samples of this study predate the infection). Cell type and time point are not known.

The V gene is TRBV9, the J gene TRBJ2-2; 11 bases are shared with TRBD2. From germline, CDR1 is SGDLS and CDR2 YYNGEE. V shed 4 bases and J 0 bases; nucleotides not matched to a gene: 17. The CDR3 is 21 amino acids. The CDR3 nucleotides are TGTGCCAGCAGCACAGTCCCACAGACTAGCGGGGAGACCCCGAACACCGGGGAGCTGTTTTTT. It yields the protein CASSTVPQTSGETPNTGELFF.

In this sample, this clonotype turned up a few times. The gene calls are TRBV7-9 and TRBJ2-1; 7 nucleotides agree with TRBD2. The CDR3 covers 15 residues. In germline, CDR1 is SEHNR, CDR2 FQNEAQ (reference sequence). Trimming removed 5 bases from V and 5 bases from J; junction bases left unmatched: 9. Written as DNA, the CDR3 is TGTGCCAGCAGCGGGGCGTTTGCGGGAGACAATGAGCAGTTCTTC. It translates to CASSGAFAGDNEQFF.

The V gene is TRBV9, the J gene TRBJ2-3; 8 nucleotides match TRBD1. This CDR3 has 14 amino acids. Germline V gives CDR1 SGDLS, CDR2 YYNGEE. V lost 3 bases to trimming and J lost 2 bases; unmatched junction nucleotides: 2. The CDR3 protein is CASSEDRDTDTQYF. The CDR3 region has the DNA TGTGCCAGCAGCGAGGACAGGGACACAGATACGCAGTATTTT.

In this sample, this clonotype turned up a few times. The chain links TRBV6-6 to TRBJ1-2, with D perhaps matching TRBD1 (5 bases). This CDR3 region has 13 residues. The germline CDR1 and CDR2 sequences are MNHNY and SVGAGI (reference sequence). V shed 6 bases and J shed 3 bases, with 11 bases lying between them. The CDR3 here is CASRQVTHYGYTF. CDR3 bases: TGTGCCAGCAGACAGGTTACCCACTATGGCTACACCTTC.

This clonotype turned up a few times. The chain links TRBV7-9 to TRBJ1-1; no reliable D call. The CDR3 is made up of 12 amino acids. With 1 base removed from V and 8 bases from J, the gap between germline ends came to 8 bases. Germline assignment: CDR1 SEHNR and CDR2 FQNEAQ (reference sequence). The CDR3: CASSLDAGEAFF. The CDR3 DNA is TGTGCCAGCAGCTTAGACGCGGGAGAAGCTTTCTTT.

The gene calls are TRBV7-2 and TRBJ2-7; D gene unclear. The CDR3 has 12 amino acids. The germline V and J ends were trimmed by 5 bases and 4 bases, with 9 bases remaining between them. Germline CDR1 is SGHTA and CDR2 is FQGNSA. The CDR3 reads CASSPLLYEQYF. CDR3 DNA sequence: TGTGCCAGCAGCCCACTCCTTTACGAGCAGTACTTC. Using reference TRBV7-2 and TRBJ2-7 for the parts outside the CDR3, the full variable domain is GAGVSQSPSNKVTEKGKDVELRCDPISGHTALYWYRQSLGQGLEFLIYFQGNSAPDKSGLPSDRFSAERTGGSVSTLTIQRTQQEDSAVYLCASSPLLYEQYFGPGTRLTVT.

This clonotype was seen a handful of times. CDR3 DNA: TGCAGCGTTGAAGAGGGTGGGGCCAACGTCCTGACTTTC. As protein: CSVEEGGANVLTF. The chain uses TRBV29-1 and TRBJ2-6; D call uncertain. The CDR3 spans 13 residues. The V end lost 0 bases, the J end lost 3 bases, and 3 bases lay between the germline ends. Germline assignment: CDR1 SQVTM and CDR2 ANQGSEA.

J is TRBJ1-6 and V is TRBV11-2; the D is unclear. The CDR3 length is 13 residues. In germline, CDR1 is SGHAT, CDR2 FQNNGV. The V end was cut by 11 bases, the J end by 7 bases, with 15 bases between. CDR3 sequence: CAWAALGNSPLHF. CDR3 in DNA: TGTGCCTGGGCGGCCCTCGGGAATTCACCCCTCCACTTT.

This clonotype was counted ten times or more. The genes are TRBV5-1 and TRBJ2-5, with D hard to call. With 4 bases removed from V and 2 bases from J, the gap between germline ends came to 9 bases. Germline V CDR1 and CDR2: SGHRS, YFSETQ. The CDR3 totals 13 residues. The CDR3 DNA is TGCGCCAGCAGCCTGGGAATTCAAGAGACCCAGTACTTC. Amino acids: CASSLGIQETQYF.

V usage is TRBV5-1 and J usage is TRBJ2-7; unclear D gene. Germline V gene sequence: CDR1 SGHRS, CDR2 YFSETQ. Trimming shortened V by 1 base and J by 2 bases, and 13 bases separated the two germline ends. CDR3 length: 15 residues. CDR3 coding DNA: TGCGCCAGCAGCTTGACCCTCGCGCCCCCCTACGAGCAGTACTTC. Its translation is CASSLTLAPPYEQYF.

The chain recombines TRBV7-9 with TRBJ1-5; 7 bases line up with TRBD1. The CDR3 sequence is 15 residues long. Germline V gives CDR1 SEHNR, CDR2 FQNEAQ (reference sequence). V lost 5 bases, J lost 0 bases, and 4 bases stayed unmatched. The CDR3 bases are TGTGCCAGCAGCACGACAGGGAATAGCAATCAGCCCCAGCATTTT. Translating it yields CASSTTGNSNQPQHF.

The gene calls are TRBV3-1 and TRBJ2-3, with D uncertain. The V end lost 1 base, the J end lost 2 bases, and 4 bases lay between the germline ends. Germline CDR1 reads LGHDT; CDR2 reads YNNKEL (reference sequence). The CDR3 loop spans 13 amino acids. CDR3 region: CASSQAHTDTQYF. As DNA, the CDR3 is TGTGCCAGCAGCCAAGCTCACACAGATACGCAGTATTTT.

The rearrangement uses TRBV7-2 and TRBJ2-7; D unclear. From germline, CDR1 is SGHTA and CDR2 FQGNSA. Trimming cost V 1 base and J 4 bases, with 14 bases left between them. This CDR3 has 15 residues. The CDR3, as DNA: TGTGCCAGCAGCTTAGGGGTCCCATCCACTTACGAGCAGTACTTC. Translating gives CASSLGVPSTYEQYF.

This chain uses TRBV7-3 with TRBJ2-2; D remains ambiguous. The CDR3 is made up of 16 amino acids. V shed 2 bases and J shed 1 base, with 11 bases lying between them. Germline loops: CDR1 SGHTA, CDR2 FQGTGA. In nucleotides, the CDR3 is TGTGCCAGCAGCTTACTCGCAGGCATGAACACCGGGGAGCTGTTTTTT. It specifies CASSLLAGMNTGELFF.

The table lists this clonotype with a few counts. V gene TRBV20-1 combines with J gene TRBJ1-1, with no clear D. CDR3 length equals 13 residues. V gave up 6 bases and J gave up 7 bases, with 18 bases separating them. Looked up from germline, CDR1 is DFQATT and CDR2 is SNEGSKA (reference sequence). The CDR3 bases are TGCAGTGCCAGGACGGAACAAATCCTTGAAGCTTTCTTT. It codes for CSARTEQILEAFF.

This rearrangement joins TRBV10-3 to TRBJ2-7; perhaps D is TRBD1 or TRBD2 (6 bases each). The germline V gene has CDR1 ENHRY and CDR2 SYGVKD. This CDR3 is built from 16 residues. Trimming pared 3 bases from V and 2 bases from J, leaving 17 bases between. This chain's CDR3 is CAISDEGGQSTYEQYF. CDR3 DNA sequence: TGTGCCATCAGTGACGAGGGGGGTCAGTCCACCTACGAGCAGTACTTC.

This clonotype was seen at least ten times. V and J are TRBV9 and TRBJ2-7, with D possibly being TRBD1 or TRBD2 (5 bases each). V lost 3 bases and J 6 bases, leaving 16 bases between the germline ends. Germline assignment: CDR1 SGDLS and CDR2 YYNGEE. The CDR3 has 14 amino acids. The CDR3 sequence: CASSGTGWGSEQYF. The CDR3 DNA follows: TGTGCCAGCAGCGGAACCGGATGGGGGTCCGAGCAGTACTTC.

The sample holds a few counts of this clonotype. This rearrangement joins TRBV27 to TRBJ2-1, with 7 bases aligning to TRBD2. V dropped 6 bases and J dropped 4; count of bases not matched to a gene: 3. Per germline, CDR1 MNHEY and CDR2 SMNVEV (reference sequence). The CDR3 consists of 13 residues. The CDR3 is CASRSGKYNEQFF. For the CDR3, the DNA is TGTGCCAGCAGAAGCGGGAAATACAATGAGCAGTTCTTC.

This clonotype was recorded a few times. The chain links TRBV29-1 to TRBJ2-2; 7 bases are shared with TRBD2. CDR3 length: 15 residues. V lost 6 bases, J lost 7 bases, and 14 bases stayed unmatched. Germline CDR1 and CDR2: SQVTM and ANQGSEA. Here the CDR3 reads CSVVTGEGVGGELFF. In DNA form, the CDR3 reads TGCAGCGTCGTCACCGGGGAGGGCGTCGGCGGGGAGCTGTTTTTT.

This clonotype has at least ten counts. The chain recombines TRBV29-1 with TRBJ2-2; the D is unclear. V gave up 7 bases and J gave up 6 bases, with 12 bases separating them. This CDR3 is built from 12 residues. Germline V gene data show CDR1 as SQVTM and CDR2 as ANQGSEA. The CDR3 loop reads CSARVNAGELFF. CDR3 nucleotide sequence: TGCAGCGCTCGCGTCAACGCCGGGGAGCTGTTTTTT.

This clonotype was picked up a small number of times. V and J are TRBV4-3 and TRBJ2-6; D is unresolved. Germline V gives CDR1 LGHNA, CDR2 YSLEER. V was pared by 2 bases and J by 0 bases, with 5 bases between. This CDR3 region has 15 residues. The CDR3 region has the DNA TGCGCCAGCAGCCAAAGTAGCTCTGGGGCCAACGTCCTGACTTTC. It encodes CASSQSSSGANVLTF.

V gene TRBV20-1 combines with J gene TRBJ2-1; 8 bases fit TRBD2. CDR3 length: 14 residues. Germline loops: CDR1 DFQATT, CDR2 SNEGSKA (reference sequence). The V segment lost 0 bases and the J segment 8 bases; nucleotides outside the gene matches: 6. CDR3 region: CSARDWTSLDEQFF. The CDR3 nucleotides are TGCAGTGCTAGAGATTGGACTAGCTTGGATGAGCAGTTCTTC.